This T cell receptor (beta chain) was recorded in a study of blood T cell repertoires in COVID-19. This clone was found a few times. Using immunoSEQ multiplex PCR, the repertoire was profiled, and TCRdb retains in-frame clones only, with some absent. The table has 140,000 or so clones, 70% to 85% seen once. Germline V gene sequence: CDR1 KGHSH, CDR2 LQKENI. The J segment lost 1 base and the V segment lost 6 bases, leaving 11 bases of the junction unmatched. This CDR3 has 16 amino acids. The TCR comes from a woman older than 75 with acute or convalescent COVID-19. The source material was peripheral blood. The J gene is TRBJ1-1, the V gene TRBV18, with TRBD1 identical over 7 bases. CDR3 amino acids: CASSLDRVGTNTEAFF. CDR3 nucleotides: TGTGCCAGCTCCCTAGACAGGGTTGGGACGAACACTGAAGCTTTCTTT.